This T cell receptor beta chain was recovered during a study of T cell changes during pregnancy in multiple sclerosis. This CDR3 is 17 amino acids long. Per the germline V gene, CDR1 is MNHEY and CDR2 is SMNVEV (reference sequence). Losses at the gene ends were 7 bases for V and 8 bases for J; bases not matched to a gene: 15. The protocol was immunoSEQ multiplex PCR, while the TCRdb copy is restricted to in-frame clones and leaves out a portion. The sample has under 55,000 clones; just over 90% are singletons. This sequence was found in a female donor with multiple sclerosis, enrolled in a pregnancy study. The chain uses TRBV27 and TRBJ2-6; 9 nucleotides match TRBD2. The source material was CD4+ T cells from peripheral blood mononuclear cells, sampled before pregnancy. CDR3: CASMGLAGRGGSNVLTF. The CDR3 DNA follows: TGTGCCAGCATGGGGCTAGCGGGGAGGGGGGGGTCCAACGTCCTGACTTTC.